These 6 T cell receptor beta chains were sequenced from one sample in a study of T-cell memory formation after mild COVID-19. One entry per CDR3 protein, called by TCRdb with MiXCR from the 5' RACE reads. Among 200,000 to 250,000 distinct CDR3 sequences, roughly a tenth were seen once, and the ten largest hold 3%. The specimen sequenced was PBMCs or a T cell subset sorted from them (not recorded which). These receptors came from a man younger than 35 who had mild COVID-19 (a few samples of this study predate the infection). Cell type and time point are not known.

A few counts support this clonotype. CDR3 DNA: TGCAGCGTTGTAGAGGGGGCCAAAAACATTCAGTACTTC. This encodes CSVVEGAKNIQYF. The chain has TRBV29-1 and TRBJ2-4; D tentatively reads TRBD1 or TRBD2 (5 bases each). The CDR3 consists of 13 residues. Per germline, CDR1 SQVTM and CDR2 ANQGSEA. V lost 4 bases and J lost 1, with 8 bases in between. The whole variable domain, filled in from reference TRBV29-1 and TRBJ2-4, reads SAVISQKPSRDICQRGTSLTIQCQVDSQVTMMFWYRQQPGQSLTLIATANQGSEATYESGFVIDKFPISRPNLTFSTLTVSNMSPEDSSIYLCSVVEGAKNIQYFGAGTRLSVL.

This chain connects TRBV7-6 to TRBJ2-7; 8 bases line up with TRBD1. The CDR3 spans 15 residues. V lost 3 bases and J lost 5; bases outside the gene matches: 9. CDR1 and CDR2 (germline): SGHVS, FNYEAQ. In nucleotides, the CDR3 is TGTGCCAGCAGCTTGGGCCAGACAGGGGCGAACGAGCAGTACTTC. This sequence encodes CASSLGQTGANEQYF. Drawing the rest from reference TRBV7-6 and TRBJ2-7, the complete variable domain is GAGVSQSPRYKVTKRGQDVALRCDPISGHVSLYWYRQALGQGPEFLTYFNYEAQQDKSGLPNDRFSAERPEGSISTLTIQRTEQRDSAMYRCASSLGQTGANEQYFGPGTRLTVT.

This clonotype was seen a handful of times. The chain links TRBV10-3 to TRBJ1-1; TRBD1 matches 7 bases. The junction had 6 bases not matched to a gene; V was cut back by 5 bases and J by 3 bases. CDR3 length equals 14 residues. Germline V gives CDR1 ENHRY, CDR2 SYGVKD. This chain's CDR3 is CAISSGTAYTEAFF. CDR3 sequence (DNA): TGTGCCATCAGTTCCGGGACAGCATACACTGAAGCTTTCTTT.

This chain connects TRBV6-5 to TRBJ1-1; TRBD1 matches 7 bases. Germline CDR1 MNHEY, CDR2 SVGAGI. V shed 6 bases, J shed 6 bases, and the junction held 7 bases outside the gene matches. The CDR3 consists of 13 residues. The CDR3 coding sequence is TGTGCCAGCAGGACAGGGATCCCTCCTGAAGCTTTCTTT. The encoded protein is CASRTGIPPEAFF.

In its sample, this clonotype was seen a few times. The rearrangement uses TRBV7-2 and TRBJ1-6; the D is unclear. Germline V lookup: CDR1 SGHTA, CDR2 FQGNSA. This CDR3 spans 15 amino acids. Trimming pared 6 bases from V and 0 bases from J, leaving 9 bases between. The CDR3: CASSRGFSYNSPLHF. The CDR3 bases are TGTGCCAGCAGTCGAGGTTTCTCCTATAATTCACCCCTCCACTTT.

The J gene is TRBJ2-1, the V gene TRBV9, with 7 bases aligning to TRBD2. Germline CDR1 reads SGDLS; CDR2 reads YYNGEE. The CDR3 is 17 residues long. V was pared by 4 bases and J by 2 bases, with 12 bases of the junction left unmatched. The CDR3 is CASSPRDYSMTYNEQFF. In DNA, the CDR3 is TGTGCCAGCAGCCCTAGGGACTATTCCATGACCTACAATGAGCAGTTCTTC.